These 21 T cell receptor beta chains share one sample of origin, sequenced in a study of blood T cell repertoires in COVID-19. Assay: immunoSEQ multiplex PCR; the TCRdb copy retains only in-frame clones and omits some. The sample includes a few hundred thousand clones, about 82% seen only once; the top ten take 8.5% to 12%. Input material: peripheral blood. The receptors stem from a woman of 80 years or more with acute or convalescent COVID-19.

This rearrangement joins TRBV7-3 to TRBJ2-1; TRBD2 agrees at 12 bases. The CDR3 loop spans 15 amino acids. Looked up from germline, CDR1 is SGHTA and CDR2 is FQGTGA. The V gene end was trimmed by 5 bases and the J gene end by 6 bases; junction bases not matched to a gene: 5. The CDR3 DNA is TGTGCCAGCAGCGCCTCTAGCGGGGGGGCCAATGAGCAGTTCTTC. Translated, it gives CASSASSGGANEQFF.

This chain connects TRBV3-1 (or the pseudogene TRBV3-2) to TRBJ1-1; no definite D call. V was shortened by 0 bases and J by 5 bases, with 10 bases between the two germline ends. CDR3 size: 14 residues. CDR1 and CDR2 (germline): LGHDT, YNNKEL (reference sequence). The CDR3 bases are TGTGCCAGCAGCCAAGAATCCAACGGTACTGAAGCTTTCTTT. Its protein product is CASSQESNGTEAFF.

This chain connects TRBV6-2 or TRBV6-3 to TRBJ2-4; a possible D gene is TRBD1 (6 bases). The germline V and J ends were trimmed by 5 bases and 7 bases, with 15 bases remaining between them. The CDR3 consists of 14 residues. Per the germline V gene, CDR1 is MNHEY and CDR2 is SVGEGT. The CDR3 DNA reads TGTGCCAGCAGTATAAACAGGGTGGGGAACATTCAGTACTTC. It translates to CASSINRVGNIQYF.

The V gene is TRBV19, the J gene TRBJ2-7; TRBD2 aligns across 7 bases. Per the germline V gene, CDR1 is LNHDA and CDR2 is SQIVND (reference sequence). CDR3 length: 14 residues. J lost 3 bases, V lost 9 bases, and 11 bases had no gene match. In nucleotides, the CDR3 is TGTGCCAGCGGGGGGAGGGAAAAGAGCTACGAGCAGTACTTC. Its translation: CASGGREKSYEQYF.

The genes are TRBV29-1 and TRBJ2-1; TRBD2 aligns across 11 bases. Germline V CDR1 and CDR2: SQVTM, ANQGSEA. This CDR3 is built from 13 residues. The V and J ends lost 6 bases and 15 bases, in that order; junction bases with no gene match: 13. The CDR3 DNA reads TGCAGCGTCGCTACGACTAGCGGGACCTTCCCGTTCTTC. This sequence encodes CSVATTSGTFPFF.

A remark on this clone: In the same sample, other DNA sequences code for this CDR3. The chain recombines TRBV6-5 with TRBJ2-7, with 8 positions matching TRBD2. CDR3 length: 14 residues. The germline V gene encodes CDR1 MNHEY and CDR2 SVGAGI. The trim removed 6 bases at V and 4 bases at J, leaving 8 bases unmatched. In DNA form, the CDR3 reads TGTGCCAGCAGGGTAGCGGGGCTGGAGTACGAGCAGTACTTC. It yields the protein CASRVAGLEYEQYF.

The chain carries TRBV20-1 and TRBJ1-6; D is unresolved. V was clipped by 3 bases and J by 6 bases, with 9 bases between them. Per the germline V gene, CDR1 is DFQATT and CDR2 is SNEGSKA (reference sequence). The CDR3 length is 13 residues. The CDR3 protein is CSASPVINSPLHF. DNA for the CDR3: TGCAGTGCTAGTCCCGTAATTAATTCACCCCTCCACTTT.

The chain recombines TRBV29-1 with TRBJ2-7, with a possible D match to TRBD1 (6 bases). The CDR3 totals 12 residues. The germline V gene encodes CDR1 SQVTM and CDR2 ANQGSEA. Trimming shortened V by 7 bases and J by 4 bases, and 14 bases separated the two germline ends. CDR3 protein: CSAGNRDYEQYF. CDR3 bases: TGCAGCGCAGGAAACAGGGATTACGAGCAGTACTTC.

The sample holds one count of this clone. Other DNA sequences in the sample encode the same CDR3. The rearrangement joins TRBV18 to TRBJ2-7, with 10 bases lining up with TRBD2. Germline assignment: CDR1 KGHSH and CDR2 LQKENI. The CDR3 contains 14 residues. The ends lost 3 bases at V and 3 bases at J; junction bases unmatched: 2. This CDR3 is CASSPPSGSYEQYF. The CDR3 DNA reads TGTGCCAGCTCACCTCCTAGCGGGAGCTACGAGCAGTACTTC.

This rearrangement joins TRBV3-1 (or the pseudogene TRBV3-2) to TRBJ2-1; maybe TRBD2 (6 bases). The CDR3 totals 16 residues. Per the germline V gene, CDR1 is LGHDT and CDR2 is YNNKEL (reference sequence). V gave up 1 base and J gave up 3 bases, with 13 bases separating them. CDR3 amino acids: CASSQARDLGYNEQFF. The CDR3 DNA is TGTGCCAGCAGCCAAGCCCGGGACTTAGGCTACAATGAGCAGTTCTTC.

The genes are TRBV3-1 (or the pseudogene TRBV3-2) and TRBJ1-2; D is undetermined. The CDR3 spans 12 residues. Per germline, CDR1 LGHDT and CDR2 YNNKEL (reference sequence). Trimming cost V 3 bases and J 6 bases, with 8 bases left between them. CDR3 DNA sequence: TGTGCCAGCAGCCAGCTTAGAGATGGCTACACCTTC. Encoded protein: CASSQLRDGYTF.

This clone appeared once. The CDR3 reads CASSTPRGPGGDTQYF. Written as DNA, the CDR3 is TGTGCCAGTAGTACCCCTAGGGGGCCTGGGGGAGATACGCAGTATTTT. The rearrangement links TRBV19 to TRBJ2-3; TRBD1 agrees at 7 bases. Per germline, CDR1 LNHDA and CDR2 SQIVND (reference sequence). The CDR3 is 16 residues long. V was clipped by 4 bases and J by 5 bases; unmatched bases: 12. The full variable domain, completed using reference TRBV19 and TRBJ2-3, is DGGITQSPKYLFRKEGQNVTLSCEQNLNHDAMYWYRQDPGQGLRLIYYSQIVNDFQKGDIAEGYSVSREKKESFPLTVTSAQKNPTAFYLCASSTPRGPGGDTQYFGPGTRLTVL.

This clone was counted once. V and J are TRBV27 and TRBJ2-5; D gene ambiguous. The CDR3 totals 13 residues. With 6 bases removed from V and 0 bases from J, the gap between germline ends came to 8 bases. Germline V gives CDR1 MNHEY, CDR2 SMNVEV (reference sequence). CDR3 residues: CASSPTNQETQYF. As DNA, the CDR3 is TGTGCCAGCAGCCCTACGAACCAAGAGACCCAGTACTTC.

The chain combines TRBV5-1 with TRBJ2-3, with 7 bases aligning to TRBD1. The V gene's germline CDR1 is SGHRS and CDR2 YFSETQ. CDR3 length: 16 residues. V gave up 0 bases and J gave up 6 bases; unmatched junction bases: 10. For the CDR3, the DNA is TGCGCCAGCAGCTTGGGAGGGGGCTTAGGTATGGATACGCAGTATTTT. It codes for CASSLGGGLGMDTQYF.

The chain recombines TRBV28 with TRBJ2-7; no clear D. Trimming removed 8 bases from V and 0 bases from J, with 8 bases in between. This CDR3 spans 12 amino acids. Per germline, CDR1 MDHEN and CDR2 SYDVKM. The CDR3 DNA follows: TGTGCCAGCGGTATGAGCTCCTACGAGCAGTACTTC. Amino acid sequence: CASGMSSYEQYF.

This chain joins TRBV24-1 and TRBJ2-4; the match to TRBD1 covers 7 bases. V lost 8 bases and J lost 0; bases outside the gene matches: 9. This CDR3 contains 16 residues. Germline V CDR1 and CDR2: KGHDR, SFDVKD. CDR3 amino acids: CATTATGAIAKNIQYF. The CDR3 DNA reads as TGTGCCACCACTGCTACAGGGGCAATAGCCAAAAACATTCAGTACTTC.

This chain connects TRBV6-6 to TRBJ1-2; 9 nucleotides align to TRBD1. The germline V gene encodes CDR1 MNHNY and CDR2 SVGAGI (reference sequence). Trimming removed 5 bases from V and 4 bases from J; junction bases left unmatched: 11. This CDR3 has 16 residues. Here the CDR3 reads CASSRRVTGGTYGYTF. The CDR3 DNA is TGTGCCAGCAGTCGCCGGGTGACAGGGGGAACCTATGGCTACACCTTC.

This clone was detected only a few times. The CDR3: CASSQAYRGKNEQYF. CDR3 nucleotides: TGTGCCAGCAGCCAAGCGTACAGGGGGAAGAACGAGCAGTACTTC. The chain employs TRBV14 and TRBJ2-7, with TRBD1 matching 8 bases. CDR1 and CDR2 (germline): SGHDN, FVKESK. The CDR3 has 15 amino acids. After removal of 1 base from V and 5 bases from J, the junction contained 7 bases not matched to a gene.

V usage is TRBV19 and J usage is TRBJ1-1; D call uncertain. Germline V gene data show CDR1 as LNHDA and CDR2 as SQIVND (reference sequence). The CDR3 has 13 residues. Deletions cut 3 bases from V and 0 bases from J, with 5 bases between. This CDR3 reads CASSMSVNTEAFF. CDR3 sequence (DNA): TGTGCCAGTAGTATGTCCGTGAACACTGAAGCTTTCTTT. Filled out from reference TRBV19 and TRBJ1-1, the complete variable domain reads DGGITQSPKYLFRKEGQNVTLSCEQNLNHDAMYWYRQDPGQGLRLIYYSQIVNDFQKGDIAEGYSVSREKKESFPLTVTSAQKNPTAFYLCASSMSVNTEAFFGQGTRLTVV.

The rearrangement uses TRBV6-5 and TRBJ2-1; TRBD2 agrees at 12 bases. The germline V gene encodes CDR1 MNHEY and CDR2 SVGAGI. V gave up 6 bases and J gave up 2 bases; unmatched junction bases: 2. The CDR3 is 15 residues long. CDR3 nucleotide sequence: TGTGCCAGCAGCCGACTAGCGGGGGCCTACAATGAGCAGTTCTTC. Protein product: CASSRLAGAYNEQFF.

The chain joins TRBV18 to TRBJ2-3, with a possible D match to TRBD1 (5 bases). Germline V gene sequence: CDR1 KGHSH, CDR2 LQKENI. The CDR3 is made up of 14 amino acids. The V gene lost 4 bases and the J gene lost 6 bases, with 14 bases spanning the gap. Here the CDR3 reads CASSRDSEGDTQYF. The DNA of the CDR3 is TGTGCCAGCTCACGTGACAGTGAAGGGGATACGCAGTATTTT.